This TCR beta chain was identified in a study of T cell therapy after organ transplantation. Overall study: After therapy, patients were monitored for 25 to 35 weeks. General study results and limits: Lower pretherapy CD8 clonality went with larger post-therapy fold change. Post-therapy reconstitution appeared to include transferred and endogenous clonotypes.

Clones were read by immunoSEQ multiplex PCR, and TCRdb kept only the in-frame ones, dropping some. This table has 50,000 or so clones, about 95% appearing once. The V end lost 5 bases, the J end lost 8 bases, and 12 bases lay between the germline ends. The germline CDR1 and CDR2 sequences are LGHNA and YSLEER. The CDR3 sequence is 13 residues long. This clone came up once. Antigen: not known. This sequence joins TRBV4-3 and TRBJ1-4, with no clear D. The sequence derives from a human patient who had received a solid organ transplant and had CMV disease. The sample consisted of CD8+ T cells from blood, taken before autologous CMV-specific T cell therapy. CDR3 nucleotide sequence: TGCGCCAGCAGCTACGATGGAATCGAAAAACTGTTTTTT. Protein sequence: CASSYDGIEKLFF.